The 13 T cell receptor beta chains below were found in one sample sequenced in a study of response to subunit inactivated influenza vaccine. TCRdb passed the RT-PCR reads through MiXCR, listing each CDR3 protein once. The sample shows over 300,000 distinct CDR3 sequences, 20% to 25% of them seen only once. The sequencing here drew on PBMCs from blood, taken around 22 months after vaccination. These receptors were obtained from a man aged 50 to 69 who received an inactivated influenza vaccine.

The chain combines TRBV12-3 or TRBV12-4 with TRBJ1-5, with TRBD1 matching 8 bases. This CDR3 contains 17 residues. V lost 7 bases and J lost 1; bases outside the gene matches: 12. CDR3 loop: CASNKETGARSNQPQHF. CDR3 sequence (DNA): TGTGCCAGCAACAAAGAGACAGGGGCAAGAAGCAATCAGCCCCAGCATTTT.

This clonotype was found a few times. The chain recombines TRBV4-2 with TRBJ1-4, with TRBD1 matching 9 bases. The CDR3 length is 16 residues. Looked up from germline, CDR1 is LGHNA and CDR2 is YNFKEQ. V shed 0 bases and J 5 bases; nucleotides not matched to a gene: 4. This CDR3 is CASSQEGTGRNEKLFF. In DNA form, the CDR3 reads TGTGCCAGCAGCCAAGAAGGGACAGGGAGGAATGAAAAACTGTTTTTT.

J is TRBJ2-7 and V is TRBV7-9; D tentatively reads TRBD1 or TRBD2 (5 bases each). Looked up from germline, CDR1 is SEHNR and CDR2 is FQNEAQ (reference sequence). The CDR3 has 14 residues. With 5 bases removed from V and 1 base from J, the gap between germline ends came to 12 bases. The CDR3 loop is CASSVSGQSYEQYF. The CDR3 region has the DNA TGTGCCAGCAGCGTCTCGGGGCAATCCTACGAGCAGTACTTC. The variable domain in full, with the rest retrieved from reference TRBV7-9 and TRBJ2-7, is DTGVSQNPRHKITKRGQNVTFRCDPISEHNRLYWYRQTLGQGPEFLTYFQNEAQLEKSRLLSDRFSAERPKGSFSTLEIQRTEQGDSAMYLCASSVSGQSYEQYFGPGTRLTVT.

This clonotype has a handful of counts. The chain employs TRBV12-3 or TRBV12-4 and TRBJ1-4, with 9 bases lining up with TRBD1. V trimming: 2 bases; J trimming: 6 bases; junction bases outside the gene matches: 4. The CDR3 runs 15 residues. In DNA form, the CDR3 reads TGTGCCAGCAGTTTAAGGGGACAGGGCTATGAAAAACTGTTTTTT. It specifies CASSLRGQGYEKLFF.

The CDR3 spells CASSPDPGELNTEAFF. DNA of the CDR3: TGTGCCAGTAGTCCGGATCCGGGGGAGTTGAACACTGAAGCTTTCTTT. The chain combines TRBV19 with TRBJ1-1, with D possibly matching TRBD1 (5 bases). From germline, CDR1 is LNHDA and CDR2 SQIVND (reference sequence). This CDR3 contains 16 residues. Trimming left V 5 bases short and J 0 bases short, with 16 bases between.

In its sample, this clonotype was seen a few times. The chain combines TRBV7-6 with TRBJ2-1; the D is unclear. Deletions cut 1 base from V and 5 bases from J, with 18 bases between. The CDR3 is made up of 17 amino acids. Germline loops: CDR1 SGHVS, CDR2 FNYEAQ. The CDR3 region has the DNA TGTGCCAGCAGCTTAGATCCAAGCCCCCCCCAGAACAATGAGCAGTTCTTC. It encodes CASSLDPSPPQNNEQFF.

This chain uses TRBV11-1 with TRBJ1-2; 8 bases fit TRBD1. The CDR3 is 18 amino acids. After removal of 3 bases from V and 3 bases from J, the junction contained 15 bases not matched to a gene. Germline V gene lookup returns CDR1 SGHAT and CDR2 FQDESV (reference sequence). The CDR3 region has the DNA TGTGCCAGCAGCTTTCGACTGACTCAACAGGGGGACGACTATGGCTACACCTTC. Protein sequence: CASSFRLTQQGDDYGYTF.

V and J are TRBV7-9 and TRBJ1-2; weak D call: TRBD1 (6 bases). There are 14 residues in the CDR3. CDR1 and CDR2 (germline): SEHNR, FQNEAQ (reference sequence). The V end lost 5 bases, the J end lost 6 bases, and 16 bases lay between the germline ends. CDR3 DNA sequence: TGTGCCAGCAGCCACACACAGGGTCTGGATGGCTACACCTTC. Translated, it gives CASSHTQGLDGYTF.

This clonotype has only a few counts. V gene TRBV6-2 or TRBV6-3 combines with J gene TRBJ1-2; TRBD1 aligns across 8 bases. Germline loops: CDR1 MNHEY, CDR2 SVGEGT. CDR3 length: 14 amino acids. The V segment lost 7 bases and the J segment 2 bases; nucleotides outside the gene matches: 6. CDR3 loop: CASTPQGANYGYTF. The DNA for the CDR3 is TGTGCCAGCACCCCTCAGGGGGCGAACTATGGCTACACCTTC.

The chain employs TRBV7-2 and TRBJ2-1; 8 bases line up with TRBD1. Unmatched junction bases numbered 8, after V lost 5 bases and J lost 5 bases. This CDR3 comprises 15 residues. Germline CDR1 reads SGHTA; CDR2 reads FQGNSA. The CDR3 DNA sequence: TGTGCCAGCAGCCTCCAGGGGGCGGCAAACAATGAGCAGTTCTTC. It encodes CASSLQGAANNEQFF.

This clonotype was seen more than once but under ten times. The V gene is TRBV5-6, the J gene TRBJ1-1; D remains ambiguous. This CDR3 spans 12 amino acids. V gave up 2 bases and J gave up 6 bases, with 8 bases separating them. Germline CDR1 and CDR2: SGHDT and YYEEEE. In DNA, the CDR3 is TGTGCCAGCAGCTTTCTCGGGGCTGAAGCTTTCTTT. Protein sequence: CASSFLGAEAFF.

Only a few counts were recorded for this clonotype. The J gene is TRBJ1-2, the V gene TRBV5-1; possible D gene TRBD1, 6 bases. V lost 4 bases and J lost 4, with 17 bases in between. The CDR3 has 15 residues. The V gene's germline CDR1 is SGHRS and CDR2 YFSETQ. The CDR3: CASSAEPGGSYGYTF. The CDR3 DNA reads as TGCGCCAGCAGCGCGGAGCCGGGGGGCTCCTATGGCTACACCTTC.

This clonotype was seen a handful of times. The V gene is TRBV20-1, the J gene TRBJ1-1; 7 nucleotides agree with TRBD1. Germline V gives CDR1 DFQATT, CDR2 SNEGSKA (reference sequence). This CDR3 spans 14 amino acids. The V and J ends lost 0 bases and 6 bases, in that order; junction bases with no gene match: 7. The CDR3 loop reads CSARDSGGPSEAFF. The CDR3 nucleotides are TGCAGTGCTAGAGATTCAGGGGGGCCGTCTGAAGCTTTCTTT.